This paragraph covers one T cell receptor beta chain sequence. As yet, its antigen is unknown. The data were obtained in a study of radiation and T cells in renal cell carcinoma. Findings and limits, study-wide: Without pretreatment biopsies, baseline tumor clonotype presence was undetermined. Top tumor clonotypes rose in blood 2 weeks post-radiation, then contracted.

Indicated time point: baseline pretreatment blood. Documented treatment: 15 Gy SBRT to primary tumor, nephrectomy 4 weeks later. Radiation-treated patients gave blood at baseline, week 2 and week 4. This renal cell carcinoma was of the clear cell type. This CDR3 comprises 15 residues. Trimming shortened V by 4 bases and J by 5 bases, and 18 bases separated the two germline ends. Looked up from germline, CDR1 is SGHRS and CDR2 is YFSETQ. TCRdb keeps only in-frame clones here, not all; method: immunoSEQ multiplex PCR. Of approximately 120,000 clones in the sample, roughly 85% were seen once. The TCR comes from a woman in her sixties or seventies with renal cell carcinoma. The J gene is TRBJ1-1, the V gene TRBV5-1; TRBD1 might be the D (5 bases). Sequencing used blood, obtained from a patient whose treatment included radiotherapy and nephrectomy. As DNA, the CDR3 is TGCGCCAGCAGCCCTGGCCCCGCAGGGCGGACTGAAGCTTTCTTT. This encodes CASSPGPAGRTEAFF.